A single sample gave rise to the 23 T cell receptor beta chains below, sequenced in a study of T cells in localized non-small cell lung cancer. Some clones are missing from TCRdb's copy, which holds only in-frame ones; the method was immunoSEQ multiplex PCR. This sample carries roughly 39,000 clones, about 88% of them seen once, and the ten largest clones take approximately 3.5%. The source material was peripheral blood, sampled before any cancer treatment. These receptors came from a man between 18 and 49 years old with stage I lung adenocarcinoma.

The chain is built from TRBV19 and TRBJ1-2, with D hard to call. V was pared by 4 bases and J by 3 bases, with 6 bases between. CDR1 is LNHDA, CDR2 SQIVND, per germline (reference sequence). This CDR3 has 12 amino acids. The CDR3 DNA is TGTGCCAGTAGTAAGATGTACTATGGCTACACCTTC. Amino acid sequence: CASSKMYYGYTF.

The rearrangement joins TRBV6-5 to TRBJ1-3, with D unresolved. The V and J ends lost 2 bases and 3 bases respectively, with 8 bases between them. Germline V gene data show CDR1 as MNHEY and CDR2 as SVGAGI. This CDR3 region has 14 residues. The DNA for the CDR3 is TGTGCCAGCAGTTACGGCGGAGGTGGAAACACCATATATTTT. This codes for CASSYGGGGNTIYF.

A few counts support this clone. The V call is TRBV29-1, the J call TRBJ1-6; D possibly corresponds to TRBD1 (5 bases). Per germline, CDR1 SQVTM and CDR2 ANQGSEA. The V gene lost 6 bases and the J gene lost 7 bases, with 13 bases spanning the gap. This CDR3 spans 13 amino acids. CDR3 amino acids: CSVRVSGNSPLHF. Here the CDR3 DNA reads TGCAGCGTCAGGGTATCCGGGAATTCACCCCTCCACTTT.

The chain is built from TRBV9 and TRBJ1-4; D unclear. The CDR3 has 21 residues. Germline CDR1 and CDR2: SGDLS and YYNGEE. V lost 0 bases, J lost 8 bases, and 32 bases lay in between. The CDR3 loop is CASSVGPGPISTGSGWEKLFF. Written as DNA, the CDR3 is TGTGCCAGCAGCGTAGGCCCAGGACCTATTAGCACGGGCTCCGGGTGGGAAAAACTGTTTTTT.

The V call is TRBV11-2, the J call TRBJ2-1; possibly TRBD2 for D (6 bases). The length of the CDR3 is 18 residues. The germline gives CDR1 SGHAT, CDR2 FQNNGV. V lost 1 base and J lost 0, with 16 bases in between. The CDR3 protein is CASSLGPAGLRSYNEQFF. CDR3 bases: TGTGCCAGCAGCTTAGGGCCAGCGGGTCTCCGCTCCTACAATGAGCAGTTCTTC.

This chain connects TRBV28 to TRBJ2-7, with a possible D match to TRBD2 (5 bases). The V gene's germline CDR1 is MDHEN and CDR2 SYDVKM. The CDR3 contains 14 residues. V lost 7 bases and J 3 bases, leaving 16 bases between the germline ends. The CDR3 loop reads CASKSFGENYEQYF. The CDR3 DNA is TGTGCCAGCAAATCATTCGGGGAAAACTACGAGCAGTACTTC.

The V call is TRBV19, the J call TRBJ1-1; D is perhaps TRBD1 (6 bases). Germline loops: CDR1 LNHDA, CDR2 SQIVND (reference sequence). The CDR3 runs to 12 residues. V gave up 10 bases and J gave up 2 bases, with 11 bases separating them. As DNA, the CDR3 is TGTGCCACTCGGACAGCTAACACTGAAGCTTTCTTT. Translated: CATRTANTEAFF.

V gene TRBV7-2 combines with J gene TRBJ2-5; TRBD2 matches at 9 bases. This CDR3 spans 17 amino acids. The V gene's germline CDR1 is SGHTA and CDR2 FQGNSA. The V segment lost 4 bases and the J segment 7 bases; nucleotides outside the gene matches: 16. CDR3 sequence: CASSSPSGGRGRATQYF. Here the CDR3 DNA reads TGTGCCAGCAGCTCCCCGAGCGGGGGGCGGGGCCGGGCGACCCAGTACTTC.

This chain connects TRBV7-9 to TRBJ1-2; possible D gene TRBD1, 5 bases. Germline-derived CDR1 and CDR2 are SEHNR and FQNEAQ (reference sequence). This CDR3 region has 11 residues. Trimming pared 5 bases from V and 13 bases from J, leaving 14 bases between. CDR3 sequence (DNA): TGTGCCAGCAGCGGGGGAGTCATATTCACCTTC. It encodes CASSGGVIFTF.

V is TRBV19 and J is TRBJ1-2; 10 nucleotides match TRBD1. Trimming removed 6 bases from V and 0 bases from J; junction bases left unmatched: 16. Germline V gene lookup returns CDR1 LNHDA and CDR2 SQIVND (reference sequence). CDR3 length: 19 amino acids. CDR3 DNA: TGTGCCAGTAGCCCAACCCCCCCGGGACAGGGGACACCTAACTATGGCTACACCTTC. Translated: CASSPTPPGQGTPNYGYTF.

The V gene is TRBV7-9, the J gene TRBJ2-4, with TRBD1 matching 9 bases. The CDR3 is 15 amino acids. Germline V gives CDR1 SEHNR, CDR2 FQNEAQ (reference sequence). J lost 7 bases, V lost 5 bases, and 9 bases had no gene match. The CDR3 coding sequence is TGTGCCAGCAGCCCAGGGACAGGGATTGGGAACATTCAGTACTTC. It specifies CASSPGTGIGNIQYF.

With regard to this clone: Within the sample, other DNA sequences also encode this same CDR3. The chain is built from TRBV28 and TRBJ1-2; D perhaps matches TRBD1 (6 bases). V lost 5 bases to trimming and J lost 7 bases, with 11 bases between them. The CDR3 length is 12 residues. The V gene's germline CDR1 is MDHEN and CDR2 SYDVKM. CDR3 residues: CASSLQGSGYTF. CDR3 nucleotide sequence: TGTGCCAGCAGTCTACAGGGCTCTGGCTACACCTTC.

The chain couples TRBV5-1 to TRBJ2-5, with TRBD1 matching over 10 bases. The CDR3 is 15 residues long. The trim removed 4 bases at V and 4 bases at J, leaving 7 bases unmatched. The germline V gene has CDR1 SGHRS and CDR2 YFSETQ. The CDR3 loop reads CASSPRTGGGETQYF. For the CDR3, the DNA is TGCGCCAGCAGCCCTCGGACAGGGGGGGGAGAGACCCAGTACTTC.

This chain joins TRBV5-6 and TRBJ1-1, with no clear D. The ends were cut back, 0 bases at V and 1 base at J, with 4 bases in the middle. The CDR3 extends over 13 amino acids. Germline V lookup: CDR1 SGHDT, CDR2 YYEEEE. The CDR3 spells CASSLGGNTEAFF. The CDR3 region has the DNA TGTGCCAGCAGCTTGGGAGGGAACACTGAAGCTTTCTTT.

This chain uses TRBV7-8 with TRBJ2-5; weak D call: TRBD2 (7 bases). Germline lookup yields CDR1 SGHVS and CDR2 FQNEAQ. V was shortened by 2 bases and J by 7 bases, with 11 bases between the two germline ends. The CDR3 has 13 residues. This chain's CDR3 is CASSLKGEGTQYF. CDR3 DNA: TGTGCCAGCAGCTTAAAGGGGGAGGGGACCCAGTACTTC.

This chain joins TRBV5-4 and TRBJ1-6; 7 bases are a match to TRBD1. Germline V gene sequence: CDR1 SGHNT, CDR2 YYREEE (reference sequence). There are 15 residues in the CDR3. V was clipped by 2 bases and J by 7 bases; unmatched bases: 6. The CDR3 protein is CASSLAGGRNSPLHF. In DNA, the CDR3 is TGTGCCAGCAGCTTAGCAGGGGGAAGGAATTCACCCCTCCACTTT.

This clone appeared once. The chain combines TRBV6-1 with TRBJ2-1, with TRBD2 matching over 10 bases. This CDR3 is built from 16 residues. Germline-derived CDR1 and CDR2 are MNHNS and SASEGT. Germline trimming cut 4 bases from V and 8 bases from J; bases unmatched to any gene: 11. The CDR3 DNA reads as TGTGCCAGCAGTGTTTGGCGTAGCGGGGGGCCACATGAGCAGTTCTTC. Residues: CASSVWRSGGPHEQFF.

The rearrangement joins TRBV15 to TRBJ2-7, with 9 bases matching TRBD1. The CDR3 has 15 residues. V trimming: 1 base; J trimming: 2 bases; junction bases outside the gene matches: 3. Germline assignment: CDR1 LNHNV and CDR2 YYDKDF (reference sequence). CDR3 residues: CATSRGTGATYEQYF. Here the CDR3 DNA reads TGTGCCACCAGCAGAGGGACAGGGGCAACCTACGAGCAGTACTTC.

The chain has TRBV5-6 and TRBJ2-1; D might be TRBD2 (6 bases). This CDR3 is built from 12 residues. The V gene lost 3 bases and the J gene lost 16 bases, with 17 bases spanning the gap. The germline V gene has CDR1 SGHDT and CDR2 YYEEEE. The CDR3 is CASSSTDGEVFF. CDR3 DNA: TGTGCCAGCAGCTCGACCGACGGGGAGGTATTCTTC.

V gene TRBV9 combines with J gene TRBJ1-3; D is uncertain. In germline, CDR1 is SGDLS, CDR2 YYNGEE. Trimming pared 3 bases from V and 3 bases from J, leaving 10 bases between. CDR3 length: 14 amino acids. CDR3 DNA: TGTGCCAGCAGCGCCTACCACGATGGAAACACCATATATTTT. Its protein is CASSAYHDGNTIYF.

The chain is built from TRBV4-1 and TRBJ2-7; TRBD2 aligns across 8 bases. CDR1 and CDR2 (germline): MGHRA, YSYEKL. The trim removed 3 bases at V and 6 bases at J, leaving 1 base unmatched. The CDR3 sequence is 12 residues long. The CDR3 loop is CASSQAGGEQYF. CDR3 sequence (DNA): TGCGCCAGCAGCCAGGCGGGGGGCGAGCAGTACTTC.

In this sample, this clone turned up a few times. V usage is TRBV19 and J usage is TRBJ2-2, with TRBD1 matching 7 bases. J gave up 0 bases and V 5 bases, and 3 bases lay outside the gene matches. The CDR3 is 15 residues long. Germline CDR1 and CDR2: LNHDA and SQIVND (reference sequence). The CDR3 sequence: CASSVQGANTGELFF. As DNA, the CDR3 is TGTGCCAGTAGTGTCCAGGGGGCGAACACCGGGGAGCTGTTTTTT.

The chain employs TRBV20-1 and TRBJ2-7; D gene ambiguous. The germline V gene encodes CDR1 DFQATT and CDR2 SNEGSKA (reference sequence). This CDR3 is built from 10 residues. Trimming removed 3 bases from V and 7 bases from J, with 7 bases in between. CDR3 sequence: CSASVGEQYF. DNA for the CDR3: TGCAGTGCTAGCGTTGGTGAGCAGTACTTC.